This TCR beta chain was obtained from a study of shared T cell receptors in the human thymus. Measured with immunoSEQ multiplex PCR; TCRdb has only the in-frame clones, and not every one. The table records almost 550,000 clones, 75% to 80% of them present only once. The CDR3 runs to 15 residues. V lost 3 bases, J lost 5 bases, and 4 bases stayed unmatched. Germline-derived CDR1 and CDR2 are SGHVS and FQNEAQ. Another study also made use of these data, one on human thymus T cells. That work contributes: Serving as donors were healthy Finnish infants, each of whom was having open corrective surgery for congenital heart defects. Surgeons resected thymus tissue during corrective heart surgery. Related studies noted strongly shared thymic repertoires across unrelated people.

Sequenced material: thymocytes. V and J are TRBV7-8 and TRBJ2-1; TRBD2 aligns across 10 bases. This clonotype was sampled from a boy in the first two years of life with a congenital heart defect. CDR3 coding DNA: TGTGCCAGCAGCTTGAGCGGGAGGGCCCACAATGAGCAGTTCTTC. Translating it yields CASSLSGRAHNEQFF.